A selection of T cell receptor beta chains follows, all from one sample in a study of cytomegalovirus exposure and HLA in healthy donors. The assay was immunoSEQ multiplex PCR, and TCRdb's table has in-frame clones only and misses some. The sample contains 180,000 or so clones, approximately 9.5% of which appear only once. Sequencing was performed on PBMCs. Source of these receptors: a woman aged 25-40 years in good health and CMV-seropositive. CDR3s include the opening cysteine and the closing phenylalanine or tryptophan. D genes are given only for firm matches. Clone size is given for some rows only: seen once, a few or many times, or a class if the clone is expanded.

CDR3aa,CDR3nt,j_gene,d_gene,abundance,v_gene
CASSPGQEAGANVLTF,TGCGCCAGCAGCCCGGGACAGGAGGCTGGGGCCAACGTCCTGACTTTC,TRBJ2-6,TRBD1,few,TRBV5-1
CTSSQGAAFF,TGCACCAGCAGCCAGGGGGCAGCTTTCTTT,TRBJ1-1,-,-,TRBV1
CASSFYGGRGSNQPQHF,TGTGCCAGCAGCTTTTACGGGGGGCGCGGAAGCAATCAGCCCCAGCATTTT,TRBJ1-5,-,few,TRBV5-6
CASSLARLAGNYGQYF,TGTGCCAGCAGCTTAGCCCGACTAGCGGGGAACTACGGGCAGTACTTC,TRBJ2-7,TRBD2,few,TRBV11-2
CASSVGTMGYEQYF,TGTGCCAGCAGCGTCGGGACAATGGGCTACGAGCAGTACTTC,TRBJ2-7,-,few,TRBV9
CASSDAAKQDLRPDTQYF,TGTGCCAGCAGCGATGCTGCCAAACAGGATTTACGCCCAGATACGCAGTATTTT,TRBJ2-3,-,-,TRBV21-1
CASSSGTGDRAEAFF,TGTGCCAGCAGCTCCGGGACAGGGGATCGGGCTGAAGCTTTCTTT,TRBJ1-1,TRBD1,-,TRBV5-4
CAWSGSLGGAGQPQHF,TGTGCCTGGAGTGGTTCGCTAGGGGGCGCCGGACAGCCCCAGCATTTT,TRBJ1-5,TRBD1,-,TRBV30
CAISEERGEQYF,TGTGCCATCAGTGAGGAACGGGGCGAGCAGTACTTC,TRBJ2-7,-,few,TRBV10-3
CASRPRGQGEVEAFF,TGCGCCAGCAGACCACGAGGACAGGGGGAGGTGGAAGCTTTCTTT,TRBJ1-1,TRBD1,few,TRBV5-1
CASSLDYSYEQYF,TGTGCCAGCAGCTTAGACTACTCCTACGAGCAGTACTTC,TRBJ2-7,-,-,TRBV5-6
CASSFLTSGRENEQFF,TGTGCCAGCAGTTTCCTGACTAGCGGGAGGGAGAATGAGCAGTTCTTC,TRBJ2-1,TRBD2,-,TRBV6-5
CASSPGGSLNIQYF,TGTGCCAGCAGCCCGGGCGGGAGCTTAAACATTCAGTACTTC,TRBJ2-4,TRBD2,few,TRBV9
CASSRASGGTGELFF,TGTGCCAGTAGTCGGGCTAGCGGCGGCACCGGGGAGCTGTTTTTT,TRBJ2-2,TRBD2,-,TRBV19
CASSVYRGPNTEAFF,TGTGCCAGCAGTGTATACAGGGGGCCAAACACTGAAGCTTTCTTT,TRBJ1-1,TRBD1,few,TRBV27
CASSPPGQANTEAFF,TGTGCCAGCAGTCCTCCGGGACAGGCGAACACTGAAGCTTTCTTT,TRBJ1-1,TRBD1,-,TRBV6-1
CASSSSLARGANEQFF,TGTGCCAGCAGCTCAAGCCTGGCCAGGGGAGCCAATGAGCAGTTCTTC,TRBJ2-1,-,few,TRBV5-5
CASSIFQTYRANYGYTF,TGTGCCAGTAGTATATTCCAAACCTACAGGGCAAACTATGGCTACACCTTC,TRBJ1-2,-,few,TRBV19
CASRTPGTMNTGELFF,TGTGCCAGCAGAACCCCCGGGACAATGAACACCGGGGAGCTGTTTTTT,TRBJ2-2,-,-,TRBV28
CASRLVSPGDWYTGELFF,TGTGCAAGTCGCTTAGTATCACCAGGGGATTGGTACACCGGGGAGCTGTTTTTT,TRBJ2-2,-,-,TRBV12-2
CASSSDSLYSNQPQHF,TGTGCCAGCAGTTCGGACAGCTTGTATAGCAATCAGCCCCAGCATTTT,TRBJ1-5,-,-,TRBV6-6
CASSPSGIYNEQFF,TGTGCCAGCAGCCCGAGCGGGATTTACAATGAGCAGTTCTTC,TRBJ2-1,TRBD2,-,TRBV7-2
CASSVTSGRASGNEQFF,TGTGCCAGCAGTGTCACTAGCGGGAGGGCCTCTGGCAATGAGCAGTTCTTC,TRBJ2-1,TRBD2,-,TRBV6-4
CASSEVKAGGKLFF,TGTGCCAGCAGTGAAGTTAAGGCGGGGGGAAAACTGTTTTTT,TRBJ1-4,-,few,TRBV6-1
CASSERQGVNTEAFF,TGCGCCAGCAGTGAGCGGCAGGGGGTGAACACTGAAGCTTTCTTT,TRBJ1-1,TRBD1,-,TRBV10-1
CASSEGAGGYTF,TGTGCCAGCAGTGAAGGAGCCGGTGGCTACACCTTC,TRBJ1-2,-,-,TRBV25-1
CASRAHRGGIDTQYF,TGTGCCAGCAGGGCCCACAGGGGGGGAATTGATACGCAGTATTTT,TRBJ2-3,-,-,TRBV6-5
CASSPAGTRSYEQYF,TGCGCCAGCAGCCCAGCCGGGACTAGATCCTACGAGCAGTACTTC,TRBJ2-7,TRBD2,few,TRBV5-1
CASSQGLAPENEQFF,TGTGCCAGCAGCCAGGGACTAGCCCCTGAGAATGAGCAGTTCTTC,TRBJ2-1,TRBD2,few,TRBV7-9
CASSSGQGGQPQHF,TGTGCCAGCAGCTCGGGACAGGGAGGTCAGCCCCAGCATTTT,TRBJ1-5,TRBD1,few,TRBV5-4
CASSLGRSNYGYTF,TGTGCCAGCAGCTTAGGTCGGTCTAACTATGGCTACACCTTC,TRBJ1-2,-,few,TRBV7-9
CAWSQKPGQGLYGYTF,TGTGCCTGGAGTCAAAAACCGGGACAGGGTCTCTATGGCTACACCTTC,TRBJ1-2,TRBD1,-,TRBV30
CASSSYDPKRTQYF,TGCGCCAGCAGCTCATACGACCCTAAGCGGACCCAGTACTTC,TRBJ2-5,-,few,TRBV5-1
CASSLVFGASGAYEQYF,TGTGCCAGCAGCTTAGTATTTGGGGCTAGCGGGGCATACGAGCAGTACTTC,TRBJ2-7,TRBD2,-,TRBV11-2
CASSLETSGTQYF,TGTGCCAGCAGCTTAGAAACTAGCGGTACGCAGTATTTT,TRBJ2-3,TRBD2,few,TRBV11-3
CASSLAGSSKDYEQYF,TGTGCCAGCAGCTTAGCCGGGAGCAGTAAGGACTACGAGCAGTACTTC,TRBJ2-7,-,few,TRBV7-9
CASSNKPGLALGYEQFF,TGTGCCAGTAGTAACAAACCGGGACTAGCCTTAGGGTATGAGCAGTTCTTC,TRBJ2-1,TRBD2,few,TRBV19
CASSLGSGITGELFF,TGTGCCAGCAGCTTAGGTAGCGGTATAACCGGGGAGCTGTTTTTT,TRBJ2-2,-,few,TRBV5-8
CASSPGLAGGSINEQFF,TGTGCCAGCAGCCCGGGACTAGCGGGAGGCTCAATCAATGAGCAGTTCTTC,TRBJ2-1,TRBD2,-,TRBV9
CASSIVTLAGTDTQYF,TGTGCCAGTAGTATAGTGACACTAGCGGGCACAGATACGCAGTATTTT,TRBJ2-3,TRBD2,-,TRBV19
CASSLIGAGGTEAFF,TGTGCCAGCAGTTTAATTGGGGCAGGGGGGACTGAAGCTTTCTTT,TRBJ1-1,TRBD1,-,TRBV27
CASSPGFAGTRLAKNIQYF,TGCGCCAGCAGCCCTGGGTTTGCCGGGACAAGGTTAGCCAAAAACATTCAGTACTTC,TRBJ2-4,-,-,TRBV5-1
CSVFQGANYGYTF,TGCAGCGTATTTCAGGGGGCGAACTATGGCTACACCTTC,TRBJ1-2,TRBD1,few,TRBV29-1
CASSVGAGAGYYEQYF,TGTGCCAGCAGCGTAGGAGCGGGAGCGGGGTATTACGAGCAGTACTTC,TRBJ2-7,TRBD2,few,TRBV9
CASSITANTEAFF,TGTGCCAGTAGTATCACAGCTAACACTGAAGCTTTCTTT,TRBJ1-1,-,-,TRBV19
CAWSEGAGYGYTF,TGTGCCTGGAGTGAGGGTGCGGGTTATGGCTACACCTTC,TRBJ1-2,-,-,TRBV30
CASSLGLSRRETQYF,TGTGCCAGCAGCTTGGGACTGTCCAGGAGGGAGACCCAGTACTTC,TRBJ2-5,-,few,TRBV5-8
CASSEEQTTTQYF,TGTGCCAGCAGTGAAGAGCAGACAACAACCCAGTACTTC,TRBJ2-5,-,few,TRBV6-1
CASSLSEGAGPNTEAFF,TGTGCCAGCAGTTTATCCGAGGGCGCGGGGCCAAACACTGAAGCTTTCTTT,TRBJ1-1,-,-,TRBV27
CASSRVLVARPDEQFF,TGTGCCAGCAGCCGGGTTCTAGTAGCGCGGCCCGATGAGCAGTTCTTC,TRBJ2-1,-,-,TRBV7-3
CASSYRDRSETQYF,TGTGCCAGCAGTTACAGGGACAGATCGGAGACCCAGTACTTC,TRBJ2-5,TRBD1,-,TRBV6-6
CASSRTSADYEQYF,TGTGCCAGCAGCAGGACTAGCGCCGACTACGAGCAGTACTTC,TRBJ2-7,TRBD2,-,TRBV6-5
CASSPVRGYYEQYF,TGTGCCAGCAGCCCGGTAAGGGGTTACTACGAGCAGTACTTC,TRBJ2-7,-,once,TRBV14
CASSLELGRGTDTQYF,TGCGCCAGCAGCTTGGAATTGGGGCGAGGCACAGATACGCAGTATTTT,TRBJ2-3,-,few,TRBV5-1
CASSRTGGEETQYF,TGTGCCAGTAGTAGGACAGGGGGCGAAGAGACCCAGTACTTC,TRBJ2-5,TRBD1,few,TRBV19
CASSGGVYEQYF,TGTGCCAGCAGTGGCGGGGTTTACGAGCAGTACTTC,TRBJ2-7,-,-,TRBV2
CASSQGQVYGYTF,TGTGCCAGCAGCCAGGGTCAGGTCTATGGCTACACCTTC,TRBJ1-2,-,-,TRBV5-4
CASGLVPGYGNQPQHF,TGTGCTAGTGGTTTGGTACCGGGGTACGGCAATCAGCCCCAGCATTTT,TRBJ1-5,-,few,TRBV12-5
CASKVTANYGYTF,TGTGCCAGTAAAGTGACAGCTAACTATGGCTACACCTTC,TRBJ1-2,-,few,TRBV19